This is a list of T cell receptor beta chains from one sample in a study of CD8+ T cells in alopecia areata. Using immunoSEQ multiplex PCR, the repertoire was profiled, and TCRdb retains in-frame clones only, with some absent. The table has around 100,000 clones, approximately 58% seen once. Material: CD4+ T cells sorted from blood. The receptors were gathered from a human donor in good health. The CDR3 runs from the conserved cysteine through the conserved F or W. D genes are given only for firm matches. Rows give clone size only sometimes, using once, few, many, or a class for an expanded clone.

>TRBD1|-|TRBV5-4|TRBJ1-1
TGTGCCAGCAGCCCCGGACAGGGGTCTCCTTATATCACTGAAGCTTTCTTT
CASSPGQGSPYITEAFF
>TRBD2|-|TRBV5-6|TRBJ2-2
TGTGCCAGCAGCCCCCGGGGGGGCGTCACCGGGGAGCTGTTTTTT
CASSPRGGVTGELFF
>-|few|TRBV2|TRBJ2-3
TGTGCCAGCACCCGCATGGTTGATACGCAGTATTTT
CASTRMVDTQYF
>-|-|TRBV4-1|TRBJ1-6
TGCGCCAGCAGCCTTGGGGTTAGTTCACCCCTCCACTTT
CASSLGVSSPLHF
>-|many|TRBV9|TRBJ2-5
TGTGCCAGCAGCGTAGCTGACGGGGGATGGGAGACCCAGTACTTC
CASSVADGGWETQYF
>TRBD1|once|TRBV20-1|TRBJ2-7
TGCAGTGCCGTACAGGGGGCCCTGCAGTACTTC
CSAVQGALQYF
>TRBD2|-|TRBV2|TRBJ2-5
TGTGCCAGAGGAGGACTAGCGGGGCAAGAGACCCAGTACTTC
CARGGLAGQETQYF
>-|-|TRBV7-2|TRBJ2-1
TGTGCCAGCAGCTTAAGACCTATGGGCCATGAGCAGTTCTTC
CASSLRPMGHEQFF
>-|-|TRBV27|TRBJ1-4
TGTGCCAGCAGTTTAGGGGAGGGGAATGAAAAACTGTTTTTT
CASSLGEGNEKLFF
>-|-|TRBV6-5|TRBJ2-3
TGTGCCAGCAGTCCCGGGACCGACGTTACAGATACGCAGTATTTT
CASSPGTDVTDTQYF
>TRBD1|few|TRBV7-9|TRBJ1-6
TGTGCCAGCAGCCCGGGACAGGGTTACAATTCACCCCTCCACTTT
CASSPGQGYNSPLHF
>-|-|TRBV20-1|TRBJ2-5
TGCAGTCTGAAAGGGACTGTAACCCAGTACTTC
CSLKGTVTQYF
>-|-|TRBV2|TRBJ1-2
TGTGCCAGCAGTCTTGGGGCCCAGGGGGGCTACACCTTC
CASSLGAQGGYTF
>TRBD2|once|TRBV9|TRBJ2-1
TGTGCCAGCAGCCCTCGGACTAGCGGGGGGGCCAGCGATGAGCAGTTCTTC
CASSPRTSGGASDEQFF
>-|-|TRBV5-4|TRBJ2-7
TGTGCCAGCAGCTTGGCCCTGGGCAGGGGTGACGAGCAGTACTTC
CASSLALGRGDEQYF
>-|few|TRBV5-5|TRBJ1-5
TGTGCCAGCAGCCCTCGGGACAGCAATCAGCCCCAGCATTTT
CASSPRDSNQPQHF
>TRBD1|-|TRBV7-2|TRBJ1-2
TGTGCCAGCAGCAAGGGACAGACACTTAACTATGGCTACACCTTC
CASSKGQTLNYGYTF
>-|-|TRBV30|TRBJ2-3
TGTGCCTGGAGTGTACACGGCACAGATACGCAGTATTTT
CAWSVHGTDTQYF
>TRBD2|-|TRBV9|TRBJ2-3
TGTGCCAGCAGCCACGAGCGGGGTTCAGATACGCAGTATTTT
CASSHERGSDTQYF
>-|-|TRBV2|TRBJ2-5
TGTGCCAGCACAGAACCGCAAGAGACCCAGTACTTC
CASTEPQETQYF
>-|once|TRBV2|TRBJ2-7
TGTGCCAGCAGTGAAGCGCTTTACTCCGAGCAGTACTTC
CASSEALYSEQYF
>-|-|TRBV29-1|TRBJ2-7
TGCAGCGCTGGCTTTCGAACCAGCTACGAGCAGTACTTC
CSAGFRTSYEQYF
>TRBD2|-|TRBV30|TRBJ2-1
TGTGCCTGGAGTGAGAAAATAGCGGGGGGGACCAATGAGCAGTTCTTC
CAWSEKIAGGTNEQFF
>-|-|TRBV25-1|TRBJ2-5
TGTGCCAGCAGGACCGGGACCCAAGAGACCCAGTACTTC
CASRTGTQETQYF
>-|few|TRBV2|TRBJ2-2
TGTGCCAGCAGGATTGGTCCGGCCGGGGAGCTGTTTTTT
CASRIGPAGELFF
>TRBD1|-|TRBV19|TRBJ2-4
TGTGCCAGTAGACAGGGGGGTCTAGCCAAAAACATTCAGTACTTC
CASRQGGLAKNIQYF
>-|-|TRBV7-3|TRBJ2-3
TGTGCCAGCAGCCGACTGGGCTCCTTGAGGACAGATACGCAGTATTTT
CASSRLGSLRTDTQYF
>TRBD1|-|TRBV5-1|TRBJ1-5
TGCGCCAGCAGCCTTGGACAGGGACAGCCCCAGCATTTT
CASSLGQGQPQHF
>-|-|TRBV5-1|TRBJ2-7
TGCGCCAGCAGCCCAGGGGCCCTCCCCAGGGACGAGCAGTACTTC
CASSPGALPRDEQYF
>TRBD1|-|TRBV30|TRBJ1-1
TGTGCCTGGAGTAGGGGACAGCTCCTTGAAGCTTTCTTT
CAWSRGQLLEAFF
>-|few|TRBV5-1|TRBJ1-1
TGCGCCAGCAGCTTGGAACAGGGGAACACTGAAGCTTTCTTT
CASSLEQGNTEAFF
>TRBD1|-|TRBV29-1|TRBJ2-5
TGCAGCGTCGGGGGACAGGGGCCGCCGGGGACCCAGTACTTC
CSVGGQGPPGTQYF
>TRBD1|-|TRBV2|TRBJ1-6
TGTGCCAGCAGTGAATATTGGACAGGGGCCTCTGAGGCCTATAATTCACCCCTCCACTTT
CASSEYWTGASEAYNSPLHF
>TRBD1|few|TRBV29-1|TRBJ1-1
TGCAGCGTTGAAGGGGGACAGGGGGCGATGTCTGAAGCTTTCTTT
CSVEGGQGAMSEAFF
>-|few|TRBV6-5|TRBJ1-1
TGTGCCAGCAGCCCGACGATCCCTCGCGCTGAAGCTTTCTTT
CASSPTIPRAEAFF
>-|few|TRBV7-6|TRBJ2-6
TGTGCCAGCAGCTTAGGCTTCGGCGTCCTGACTTTC
CASSLGFGVLTF
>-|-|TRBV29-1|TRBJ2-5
TGCAGCGGAGGCTGGGAGACCCAGTACTTC
CSGGWETQYF
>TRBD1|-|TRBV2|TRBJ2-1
TGTGCCAGTGCCGTGGACAGGGTCAATGAGCAGTTCTTC
CASAVDRVNEQFF
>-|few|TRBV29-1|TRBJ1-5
TGCAGCGTTTCGGACGGTTTTCTTGGCAATCAGCCCCAGCATTTT
CSVSDGFLGNQPQHF
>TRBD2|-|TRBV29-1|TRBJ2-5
TGCAGCGGGTCAGCGGGGGCGGGGGAGACCCAGTACTTC
CSGSAGAGETQYF
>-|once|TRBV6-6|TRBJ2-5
TGTGCCAGCAGTTACTCGGGCGGCGGGAAACAAGAGACCCAGTACTTC
CASSYSGGGKQETQYF
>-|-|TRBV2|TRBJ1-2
TGTGCCAGCAGGGAAGGCCCGTCTGGCTACACCTTC
CASREGPSGYTF
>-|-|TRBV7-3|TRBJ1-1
TGTGCCAGCAGCTTAGGATTCAACACTGAAGCTTTCTTT
CASSLGFNTEAFF
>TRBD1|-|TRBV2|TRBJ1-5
TGTGCCAGCAGAGCTCGACAGGGCGGTAGCAATCAGCCCCAGCATTTT
CASRARQGGSNQPQHF
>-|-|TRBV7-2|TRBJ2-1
TGTGCCAGCAGATTAAGAGGGGGGCTTAGCTCCTACAATGAGCAGTTCTTC
CASRLRGGLSSYNEQFF
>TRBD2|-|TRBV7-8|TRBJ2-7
TGTGCCAGCAGCCCACGCCGGGAGGGAGAGCAGTACTTC
CASSPRREGEQYF